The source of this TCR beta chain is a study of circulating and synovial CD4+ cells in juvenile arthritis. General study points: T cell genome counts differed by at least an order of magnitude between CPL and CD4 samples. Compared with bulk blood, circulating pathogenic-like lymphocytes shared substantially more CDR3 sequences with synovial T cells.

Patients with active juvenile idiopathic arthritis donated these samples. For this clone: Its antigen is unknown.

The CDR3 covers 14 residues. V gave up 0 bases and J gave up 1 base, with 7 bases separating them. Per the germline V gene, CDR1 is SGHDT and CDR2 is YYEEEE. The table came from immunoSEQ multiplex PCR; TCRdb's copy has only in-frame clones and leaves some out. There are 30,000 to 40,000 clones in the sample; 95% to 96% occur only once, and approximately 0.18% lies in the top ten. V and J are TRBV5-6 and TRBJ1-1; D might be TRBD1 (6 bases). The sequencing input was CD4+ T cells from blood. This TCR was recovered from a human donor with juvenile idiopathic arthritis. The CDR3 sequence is CASSLDRANTEAFF. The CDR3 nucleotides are TGTGCCAGCAGCTTGGACAGGGCGAACACTGAAGCTTTCTTT.